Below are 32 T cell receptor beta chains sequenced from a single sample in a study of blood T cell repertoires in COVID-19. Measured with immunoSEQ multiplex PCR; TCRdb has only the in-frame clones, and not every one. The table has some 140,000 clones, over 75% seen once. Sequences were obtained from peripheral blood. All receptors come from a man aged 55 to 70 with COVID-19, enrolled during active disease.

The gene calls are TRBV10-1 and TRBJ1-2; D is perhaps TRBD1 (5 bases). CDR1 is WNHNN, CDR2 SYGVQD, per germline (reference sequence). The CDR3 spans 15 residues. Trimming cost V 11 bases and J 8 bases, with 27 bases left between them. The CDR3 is CAPKPPDSARQGYTF. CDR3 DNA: TGCGCCCCCAAACCCCCCGACAGCGCCCGCCAAGGCTACACCTTC.

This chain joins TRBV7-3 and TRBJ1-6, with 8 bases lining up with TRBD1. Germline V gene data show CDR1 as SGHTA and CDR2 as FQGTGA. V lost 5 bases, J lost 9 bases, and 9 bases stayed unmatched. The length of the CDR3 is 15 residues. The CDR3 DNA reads TGTGCCAGCAGCCTTCGTCAGGGGGCCTCTTCACCCCTCCACTTT. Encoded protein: CASSLRQGASSPLHF.

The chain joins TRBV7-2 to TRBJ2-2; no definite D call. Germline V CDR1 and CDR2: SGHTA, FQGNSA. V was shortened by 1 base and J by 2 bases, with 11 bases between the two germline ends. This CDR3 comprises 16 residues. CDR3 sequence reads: CASSLVFIPNTGELFF. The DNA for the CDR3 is TGTGCCAGCAGCTTAGTTTTCATTCCCAACACCGGGGAGCTGTTTTTT.

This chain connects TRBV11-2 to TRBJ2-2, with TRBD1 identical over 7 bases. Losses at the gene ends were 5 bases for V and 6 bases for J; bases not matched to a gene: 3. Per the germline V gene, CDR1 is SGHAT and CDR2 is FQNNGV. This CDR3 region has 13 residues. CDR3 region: CASSPTGPGELFF. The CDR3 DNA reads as TGTGCCAGCAGCCCGACAGGGCCCGGGGAGCTGTTTTTT.

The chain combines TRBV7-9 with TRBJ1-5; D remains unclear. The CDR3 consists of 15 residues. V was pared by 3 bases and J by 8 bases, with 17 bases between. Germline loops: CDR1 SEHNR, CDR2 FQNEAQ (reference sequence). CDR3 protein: CASSFNEGGLEPQHF. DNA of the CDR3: TGTGCCAGCAGCTTTAACGAGGGTGGTTTGGAGCCCCAGCATTTT.

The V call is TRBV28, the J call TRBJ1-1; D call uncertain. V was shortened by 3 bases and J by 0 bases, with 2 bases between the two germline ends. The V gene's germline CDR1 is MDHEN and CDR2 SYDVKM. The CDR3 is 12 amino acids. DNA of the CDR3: TGTGCCAGCAGTTTTATGAACACTGAAGCTTTCTTT. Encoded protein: CASSFMNTEAFF.

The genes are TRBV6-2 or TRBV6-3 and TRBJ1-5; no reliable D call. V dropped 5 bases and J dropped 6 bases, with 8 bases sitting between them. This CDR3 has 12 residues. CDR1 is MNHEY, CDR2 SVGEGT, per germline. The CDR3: CASSTFPQPQHF. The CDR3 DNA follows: TGTGCCAGCAGTACTTTTCCTCAGCCCCAGCATTTT.

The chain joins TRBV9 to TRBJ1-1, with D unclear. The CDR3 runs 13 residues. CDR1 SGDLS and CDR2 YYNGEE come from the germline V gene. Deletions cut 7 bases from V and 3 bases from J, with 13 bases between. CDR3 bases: TGTGCCAGCGCGGGTAGTCGGGACACTGAAGCTTTCTTT. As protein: CASAGSRDTEAFF. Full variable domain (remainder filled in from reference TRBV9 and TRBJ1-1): DSGVTQTPKHLITATGQRVTLRCSPRSGDLSVYWYQQSLDQGLQFLIQYYNGEERAKGNILERFSAQQFPDLHSELNLSSLELGDSALYFCASAGSRDTEAFFGQGTRLTVV.

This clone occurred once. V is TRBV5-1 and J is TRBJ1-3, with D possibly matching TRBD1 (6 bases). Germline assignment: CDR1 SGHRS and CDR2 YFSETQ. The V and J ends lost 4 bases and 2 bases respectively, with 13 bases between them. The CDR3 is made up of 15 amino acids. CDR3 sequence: CASSINTGTGNTIYF. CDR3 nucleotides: TGCGCCAGCAGCATCAATACAGGGACTGGAAACACCATATATTTT.

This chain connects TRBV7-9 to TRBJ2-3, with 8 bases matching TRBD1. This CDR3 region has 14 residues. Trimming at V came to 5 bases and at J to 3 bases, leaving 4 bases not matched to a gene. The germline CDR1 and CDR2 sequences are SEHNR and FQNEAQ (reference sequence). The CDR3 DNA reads TGTGCCAGCAGCCCCGGACAGGGTACAGATACGCAGTATTTT. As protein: CASSPGQGTDTQYF.

CDR3 nucleotides: TGTGCCAGTAGTCTAGTTGGAGCCTACGAGCAGTACTTC. Translation: CASSLVGAYEQYF. This rearrangement joins TRBV19 to TRBJ2-7; D unresolved. The germline V gene has CDR1 LNHDA and CDR2 SQIVND (reference sequence). The CDR3 loop spans 13 amino acids. V lost 5 bases to trimming and J lost 2 bases, with 10 bases between them.

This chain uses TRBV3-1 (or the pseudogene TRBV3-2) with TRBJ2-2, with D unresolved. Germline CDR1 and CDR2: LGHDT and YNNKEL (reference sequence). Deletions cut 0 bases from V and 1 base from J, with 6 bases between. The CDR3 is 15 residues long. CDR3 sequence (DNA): TGTGCCAGCAGCCAAGATACAAGGAACACCGGGGAGCTGTTTTTT. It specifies CASSQDTRNTGELFF.

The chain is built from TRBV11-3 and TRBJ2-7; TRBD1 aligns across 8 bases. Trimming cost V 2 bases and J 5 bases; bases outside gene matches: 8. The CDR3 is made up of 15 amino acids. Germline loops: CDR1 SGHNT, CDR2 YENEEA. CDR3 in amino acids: CASSLRQGIRDEQYF. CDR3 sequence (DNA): TGTGCCAGCAGCTTAAGACAGGGGATTCGGGACGAGCAGTACTTC.

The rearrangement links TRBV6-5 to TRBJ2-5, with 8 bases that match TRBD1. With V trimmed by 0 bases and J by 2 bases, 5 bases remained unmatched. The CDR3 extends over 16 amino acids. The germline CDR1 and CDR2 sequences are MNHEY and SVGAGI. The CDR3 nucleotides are TGTGCCAGCAGTTACTCTCGGACAGGGCTTCAAGAGACCCAGTACTTC. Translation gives CASSYSRTGLQETQYF.

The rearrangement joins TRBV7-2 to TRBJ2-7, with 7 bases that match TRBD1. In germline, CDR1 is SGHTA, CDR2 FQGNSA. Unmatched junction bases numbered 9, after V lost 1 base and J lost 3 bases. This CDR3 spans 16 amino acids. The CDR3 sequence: CASSLVTGDGFYEQYF. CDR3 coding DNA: TGTGCCAGCAGCTTAGTCACAGGGGATGGGTTCTACGAGCAGTACTTC.

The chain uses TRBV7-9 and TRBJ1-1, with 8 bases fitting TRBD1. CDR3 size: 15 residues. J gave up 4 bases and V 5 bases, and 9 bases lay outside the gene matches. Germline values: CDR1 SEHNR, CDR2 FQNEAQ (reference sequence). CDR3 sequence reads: CASSAYGTGGTEAFF. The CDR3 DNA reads TGTGCCAGCAGCGCCTACGGGACAGGCGGCACTGAAGCTTTCTTT.

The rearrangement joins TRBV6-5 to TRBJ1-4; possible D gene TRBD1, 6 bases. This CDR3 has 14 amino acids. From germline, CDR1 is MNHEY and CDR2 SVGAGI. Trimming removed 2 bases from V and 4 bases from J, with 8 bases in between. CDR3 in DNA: TGTGCCAGCAGTTACGGGGGCTATAATGAAAAACTGTTTTTT. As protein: CASSYGGYNEKLFF.

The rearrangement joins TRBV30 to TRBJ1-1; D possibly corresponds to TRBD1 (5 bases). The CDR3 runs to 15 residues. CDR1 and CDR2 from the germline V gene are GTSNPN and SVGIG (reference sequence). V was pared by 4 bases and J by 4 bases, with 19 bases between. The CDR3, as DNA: TGTGCCTGGATGGGGCCGGGCCTCGGGAGCACTGAAGCTTTCTTT. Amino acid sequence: CAWMGPGLGSTEAFF. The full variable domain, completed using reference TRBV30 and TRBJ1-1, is SQTIHQWPATLVQPVGSPLSLECTVEGTSNPNLYWYRQAAGRGLQLLFYSVGIGQISSEVPQNLSASRPQDRQFILSSKKLLLSDSGFYLCAWMGPGLGSTEAFFGQGTRLTVV.

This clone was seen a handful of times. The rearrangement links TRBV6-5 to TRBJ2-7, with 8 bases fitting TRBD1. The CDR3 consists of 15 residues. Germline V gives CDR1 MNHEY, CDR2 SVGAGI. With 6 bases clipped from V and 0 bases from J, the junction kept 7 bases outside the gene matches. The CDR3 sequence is CASSPRTGFSYEQYF. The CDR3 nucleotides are TGTGCCAGCAGCCCCCGGACAGGGTTCTCCTACGAGCAGTACTTC.

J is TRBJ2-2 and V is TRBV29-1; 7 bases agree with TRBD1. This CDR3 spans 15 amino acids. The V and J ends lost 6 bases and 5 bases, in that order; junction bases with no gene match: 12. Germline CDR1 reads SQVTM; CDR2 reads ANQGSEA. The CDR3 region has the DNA TGCAGCGTCCGGGGTCGGGACAGAACTACCGGGGAGCTGTTTTTT. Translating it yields CSVRGRDRTTGELFF.

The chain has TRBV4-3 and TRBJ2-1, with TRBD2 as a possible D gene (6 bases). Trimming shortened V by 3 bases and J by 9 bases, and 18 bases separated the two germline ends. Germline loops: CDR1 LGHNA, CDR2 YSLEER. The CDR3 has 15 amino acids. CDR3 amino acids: CASSQSSRGIVEQFF. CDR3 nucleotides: TGCGCCAGCAGCCAGAGCTCGCGCGGGATAGTTGAGCAGTTCTTC.

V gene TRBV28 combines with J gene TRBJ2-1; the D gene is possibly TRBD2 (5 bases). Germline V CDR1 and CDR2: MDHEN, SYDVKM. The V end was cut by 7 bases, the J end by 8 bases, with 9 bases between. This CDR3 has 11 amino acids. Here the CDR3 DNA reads TGTGCCAGCACGGGGAGTTATGAGCAGTTCTTC. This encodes CASTGSYEQFF.

The DNA of the CDR3 is TGTGCCAGCAGTTACTCGTCAGGGGGCTTTTACGAGCAGTACTTC. Amino acids: CASSYSSGGFYEQYF. The chain carries TRBV6-2 or TRBV6-3 and TRBJ2-7; 8 bases line up with TRBD1. The CDR3 loop spans 15 amino acids. With V trimmed by 0 bases and J by 4 bases, 5 bases remained unmatched. Germline V lookup: CDR1 MNHEY, CDR2 SVGEGT.

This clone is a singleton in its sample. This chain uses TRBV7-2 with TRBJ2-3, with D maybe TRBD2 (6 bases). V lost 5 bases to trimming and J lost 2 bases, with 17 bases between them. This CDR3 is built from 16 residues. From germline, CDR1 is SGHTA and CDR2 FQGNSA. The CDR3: CASSTDTSGYTDTQYF. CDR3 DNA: TGTGCCAGCAGCACCGATACGAGCGGGTACACAGATACGCAGTATTTT. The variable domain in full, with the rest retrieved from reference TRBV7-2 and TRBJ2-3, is GAGVSQSPSNKVTEKGKDVELRCDPISGHTALYWYRQSLGQGLEFLIYFQGNSAPDKSGLPSDRFSAERTGGSVSTLTIQRTQQEDSAVYLCASSTDTSGYTDTQYFGPGTRLTVL.

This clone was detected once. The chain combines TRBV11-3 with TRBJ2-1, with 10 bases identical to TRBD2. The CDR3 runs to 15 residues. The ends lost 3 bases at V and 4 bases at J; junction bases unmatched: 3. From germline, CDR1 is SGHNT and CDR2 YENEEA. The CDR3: CASSLGLAFYNEQFF. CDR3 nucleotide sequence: TGTGCCAGCAGCTTGGGACTAGCGTTTTACAATGAGCAGTTCTTC.

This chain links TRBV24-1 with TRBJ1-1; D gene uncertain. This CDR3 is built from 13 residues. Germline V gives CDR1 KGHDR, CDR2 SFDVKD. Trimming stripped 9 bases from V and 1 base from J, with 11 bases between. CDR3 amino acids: CATRSAQNTEAFF. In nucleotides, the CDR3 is TGTGCCACCCGGAGTGCGCAGAACACTGAAGCTTTCTTT.

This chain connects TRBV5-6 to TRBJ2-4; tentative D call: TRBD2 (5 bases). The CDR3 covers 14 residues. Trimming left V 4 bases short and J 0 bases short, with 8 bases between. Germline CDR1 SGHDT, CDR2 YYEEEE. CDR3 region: CASSQRVAKNIQYF. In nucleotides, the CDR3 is TGTGCCAGCAGCCAGAGGGTAGCCAAAAACATTCAGTACTTC.

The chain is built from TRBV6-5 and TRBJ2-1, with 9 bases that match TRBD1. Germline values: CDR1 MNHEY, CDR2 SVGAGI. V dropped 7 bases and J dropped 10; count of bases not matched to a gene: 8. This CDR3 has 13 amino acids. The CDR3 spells CASNRAGTGEQFF. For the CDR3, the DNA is TGTGCCAGCAATCGAGCAGGGACAGGGGAGCAGTTCTTC.

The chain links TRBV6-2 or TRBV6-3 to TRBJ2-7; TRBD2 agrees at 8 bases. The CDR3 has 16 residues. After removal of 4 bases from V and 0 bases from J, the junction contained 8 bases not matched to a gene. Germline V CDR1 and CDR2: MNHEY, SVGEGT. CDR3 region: CASSLERGRYSYEQYF. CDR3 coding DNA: TGTGCCAGCAGTTTAGAACGCGGGAGGTACTCCTACGAGCAGTACTTC.

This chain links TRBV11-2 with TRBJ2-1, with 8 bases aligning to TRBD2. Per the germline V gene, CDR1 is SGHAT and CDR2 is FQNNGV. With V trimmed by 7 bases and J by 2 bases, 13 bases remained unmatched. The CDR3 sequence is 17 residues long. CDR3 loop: CASTKTSGTSPYNEQFF. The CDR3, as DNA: TGTGCCAGCACCAAAACGTCCGGGACTAGTCCCTACAATGAGCAGTTCTTC. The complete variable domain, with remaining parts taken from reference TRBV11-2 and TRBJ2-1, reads EAGVAQSPRYKIIEKRQSVAFWCNPISGHATLYWYQQILGQGPKLLIQFQNNGVVDDSQLPKDRFSAERLKGVDSTLKIQPAKLEDSAVYLCASTKTSGTSPYNEQFFGPGTRLTVL.

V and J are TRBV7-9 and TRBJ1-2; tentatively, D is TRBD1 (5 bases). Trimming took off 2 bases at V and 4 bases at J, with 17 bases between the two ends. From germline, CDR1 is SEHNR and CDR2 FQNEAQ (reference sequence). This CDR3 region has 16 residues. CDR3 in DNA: TGTGCCAGCAGCTTATTTGGGACGGGGGAAATCTATGGCTACACCTTC. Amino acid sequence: CASSLFGTGEIYGYTF.

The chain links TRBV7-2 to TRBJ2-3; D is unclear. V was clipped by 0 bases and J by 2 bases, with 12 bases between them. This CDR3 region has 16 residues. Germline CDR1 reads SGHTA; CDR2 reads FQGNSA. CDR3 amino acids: CASSLATSNPTDTQYF. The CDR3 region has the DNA TGTGCCAGCAGCTTAGCGACATCCAATCCCACAGATACGCAGTATTTT. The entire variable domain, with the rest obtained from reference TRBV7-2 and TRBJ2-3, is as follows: GAGVSQSPSNKVTEKGKDVELRCDPISGHTALYWYRQSLGQGLEFLIYFQGNSAPDKSGLPSDRFSAERTGGSVSTLTIQRTQQEDSAVYLCASSLATSNPTDTQYFGPGTRLTVL.